This TCR beta chain was recorded in a study of blood T cell repertoires in COVID-19. Study in general: Samples representing acute and convalescent COVID-19 were sourced from the United States, Italy and Spain. Sample material is recorded as cDNA or gDNA derived from T cells, B-cell-depleted T cells, or PBMCs.

The junction had 6 bases not matched to a gene; V was cut back by 4 bases and J by 0 bases. The CDR3 spans 16 residues. Germline CDR1 MNHNS, CDR2 SASEGT. Original data processing: Reference gene primer amplification gave estimated nucleated cell counts. The table came from immunoSEQ multiplex PCR; TCRdb's copy has only in-frame clones and leaves some out. That table supplies the V and J calls and clone size; D and trimming were determined from the DNA. The profile shows 99,000 or so clones, roughly 80% of them singletons. The sequence derives from a woman aged 70-85 years with acute or convalescent COVID-19. This chain uses TRBV6-1 with TRBJ2-3; the match to TRBD2 covers 8 bases. The sample taken for sequencing was peripheral blood. As DNA, the CDR3 is TGTGCCAGCAGTGTTTCAGCGGGGGCTAGCACAGATACGCAGTATTTT. It yields the protein CASSVSAGASTDTQYF.